These 7 T cell receptor beta chains were sequenced from one sample in a study of T cells in localized non-small cell lung cancer. Libraries were prepared by immunoSEQ multiplex PCR; TCRdb keeps only in-frame clonotypes and omits some of them. The sample has around 83,000 clones; 60% to 85% are singletons. The sequencing used PBMCs, collected before any cancer treatment. The receptors stem from a man aged 35-69 years with stage II squamous cell lung carcinoma.

V is TRBV29-1 and J is TRBJ2-7; D is uncertain. Trimming left V 4 bases short and J 2 bases short, with 9 bases between. Per the germline V gene, CDR1 is SQVTM and CDR2 is ANQGSEA. The length of the CDR3 is 12 residues. The CDR3 DNA sequence: TGCAGCGTTGTATTGGGGACCTACGAGCAGTACTTC. Translated: CSVVLGTYEQYF.

The V gene is TRBV15, the J gene TRBJ2-3; D possibly corresponds to TRBD2 (5 bases). This CDR3 has 14 amino acids. V was pared by 5 bases and J by 1 base, with 10 bases between. Germline loops: CDR1 LNHNV, CDR2 YYDKDF (reference sequence). CDR3 in DNA: TGTGCCACCAGCTTACAACTAGGCACAGATACGCAGTATTTT. Protein sequence: CATSLQLGTDTQYF.

This clone appeared a single time. In DNA, the CDR3 is TGTGCCAGCAGCCCCCCGACATGGACGGCCACCTACGAGCAGTACTTC. Its protein product is CASSPPTWTATYEQYF. V and J are TRBV7-9 and TRBJ2-7, with D unclear. V dropped 5 bases and J dropped 2 bases, with 19 bases sitting between them. The length of the CDR3 is 16 residues. The V gene's germline CDR1 is SEHNR and CDR2 FQNEAQ (reference sequence).

The V and J genes are TRBV5-1 and TRBJ1-1; weak D call: TRBD1 (5 bases). The CDR3 runs 15 residues. Looked up from germline, CDR1 is SGHRS and CDR2 is YFSETQ. Trimming shortened V by 1 base and J by 4 bases, and 14 bases separated the two germline ends. CDR3 DNA sequence: TGCGCCAGCAGCTTGTATCCGGGGCAGAGCACTGAAGCTTTCTTT. This encodes CASSLYPGQSTEAFF.

This chain uses TRBV7-9 with TRBJ2-4; tentatively, D is TRBD1 (6 bases). The CDR3 is 16 residues long. Per the germline V gene, CDR1 is SEHNR and CDR2 is FQNEAQ (reference sequence). Trimming pared 3 bases from V and 7 bases from J, leaving 19 bases between. CDR3 in DNA: TGTGCCAGCAGCTTCCCCGAGGCAGGGGTCCAGAACATTCAGTACTTC. Protein: CASSFPEAGVQNIQYF.

This chain connects TRBV5-1 to TRBJ2-5, with TRBD2 identical over 7 bases. Germline V gives CDR1 SGHRS, CDR2 YFSETQ. V dropped 3 bases and J dropped 4; count of bases not matched to a gene: 6. The CDR3 spans 14 residues. CDR3 sequence: CASSSGGNPETQYF. The CDR3 coding sequence is TGCGCCAGCAGCTCCGGGGGGAACCCAGAGACCCAGTACTTC.

The chain carries TRBV30 and TRBJ2-1; 8 bases fit TRBD2. V lost 4 bases and J lost 7; bases outside the gene matches: 3. The CDR3 is 12 amino acids. Per the germline V gene, CDR1 is GTSNPN and CDR2 is SVGIG (reference sequence). The CDR3 DNA reads as TGTGCCTGGAATAGCGGGGTAAATGAGCAGTTCTTC. Its translation: CAWNSGVNEQFF.